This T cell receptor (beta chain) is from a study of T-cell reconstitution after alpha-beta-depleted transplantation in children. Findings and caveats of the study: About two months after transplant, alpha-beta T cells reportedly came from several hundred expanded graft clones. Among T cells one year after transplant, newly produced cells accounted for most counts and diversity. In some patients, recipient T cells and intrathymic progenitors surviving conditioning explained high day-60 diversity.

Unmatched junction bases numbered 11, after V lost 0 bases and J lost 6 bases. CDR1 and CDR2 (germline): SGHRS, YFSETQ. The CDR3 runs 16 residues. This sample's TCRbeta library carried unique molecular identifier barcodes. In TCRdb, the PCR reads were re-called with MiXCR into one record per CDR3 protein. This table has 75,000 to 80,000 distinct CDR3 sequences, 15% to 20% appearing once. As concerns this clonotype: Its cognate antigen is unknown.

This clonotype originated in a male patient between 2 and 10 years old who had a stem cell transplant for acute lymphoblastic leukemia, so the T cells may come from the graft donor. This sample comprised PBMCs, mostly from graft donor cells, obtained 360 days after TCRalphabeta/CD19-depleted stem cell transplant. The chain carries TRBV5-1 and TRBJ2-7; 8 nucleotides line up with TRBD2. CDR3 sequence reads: CASSLAAASGYGEQYF. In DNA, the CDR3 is TGCGCCAGCAGCTTGGCCGCGGCTAGCGGGTATGGCGAGCAGTACTTC.